This TCR beta chain was captured by sequencing in a study of shared clonotypes between healthy human individuals. It was CD45RO-negative cells, positively selected for CCR7, that made up naive CD8 cells, with terminally differentiated effector memory CD45RA+ cells excluded. The protocol was immunoSEQ multiplex PCR, while the TCRdb copy is restricted to in-frame clones and leaves out a portion. This sample has under 2,000,000 clones, with just under 95% found just once. Details on this clone: Its antigen is undetermined.

Trimming pared 6 bases from V and 3 bases from J, leaving 14 bases between. This CDR3 is built from 13 residues. In germline, CDR1 is GTSNPN, CDR2 SVGIG (reference sequence). Whole-study findings and limits: Generation probabilities of non-shared clonotypes were lower (relative to those shared by all four donors). Few donors limited the genetic and exposure-history diversity represented. Estimated richness was generally greater in naive than memory subsets.

The TCR was taken from a man between 18 and 35 years old in good health. The genes are TRBV30 and TRBJ1-1; D not certain. The source material was naive CD8+ T cells sorted from blood. CDR3 amino acids: CACQQASHTEAFF. CDR3 in DNA: TGTGCCTGCCAGCAGGCATCTCACACTGAAGCTTTCTTT.